This TCR beta chain was profiled in a study of blood T cell repertoires in COVID-19. Turning to the study itself: COVID-19 samples collected from the United States, Italy and Spain covered acute and convalescent phases.

This CDR3 has 17 residues. J was trimmed by 8 bases and V by 1 base; bases with no gene match: 14. Germline values: CDR1 SGHNT, CDR2 YYREEE (reference sequence). Produced via immunoSEQ multiplex PCR; TCRdb's table is partial and in-frame only. The sample records fewer than 300,000 clones, about 89% being singletons. This chain links TRBV5-4 with TRBJ2-4; 8 bases are a match to TRBD2. The clonotype was recovered from a young man with acute or convalescent COVID-19. Input material: peripheral blood. The DNA for the CDR3 is TGTGCCAGCAGCTTGCGATCGAGCGGGGGTAGCCGCGACATTCAGTACTTC. This translates into CASSLRSSGGSRDIQYF.